In this sample, the clone carrying this T cell receptor beta chain is large. The target antigen is unknown. The CDR3 is 14 amino acids. V lost 3 bases to trimming and J lost 0 bases, with 7 bases between them. From germline, CDR1 is MDHEN and CDR2 SYDVKM. The data originate from a study of circulating CD8 cells and anti-PD-1 response in melanoma. Background on the study: Non-responders showed stable or progressive disease; responders showed complete or partial response.

Four subsets defined by PD-1 and/or TIGIT were sorted from live CD3+CD8+TCRalphabeta+ cells. The QIAseq Immune Repertoire TCR panel built the libraries from roughly 15 ng of total RNA. TCRdb called the reads again in MiXCR, with one record for every CDR3 protein. The table includes about 400 distinct CDR3 sequences, approximately 7% detected once. Study-level findings and limits: Patients included both untreated and previously treated individuals. Published repertoire comparisons used only baseline and M1 samples from a small cohort with few responders.

The source material was CD8+ T cells from PBMCs, sampled at baseline or after one month of anti-PD-1 therapy (not recorded which). This receptor was taken from a human donor with melanoma. The V gene is TRBV28, the J gene TRBJ2-3, with unresolved D. The CDR3 spells CASSLVDSTDTQYF. In DNA form, the CDR3 reads TGTGCCAGCAGTTTGGTGGACAGCACAGATACGCAGTATTTT.